This T cell receptor beta chain came from a study of blood T cell repertoires in COVID-19 (dated by TCRdb to the early 2020s). Some background on the complete study: Samples from collaborators originated in the United States, Italy and Spain and spanned both the acute and convalescent phases of COVID-19. The prospective study material was composed of cDNA or gDNA derived from T cells, B-cell-depleted T cells, or PBMCs. Deeply sampled blood TCRbeta repertoires from subjects exposed to, actively infected with, or recovered from COVID-19 were included in the dataset. The repertoires were released in a freely available public database meant as a resource for research on the immune response to SARS-CoV-2. Samples were obtained from the ongoing ImmuneRACE study (first 160 participants) and from 1,254 subjects provided by 6 global collaborators. Sample metadata almost always included a de-identified subject ID, COVID-19 status, age in years and sex. Where available, HLA class I and class II types were obtained from metadata supplied by the sample provider rather than from assay-based typing. Overall study outcomes, separate from this receptor: The quantity of clinical and demographic metadata differed by source and by participant and was supplied without curation.

The immunoSEQ Assay, a bias-controlled multiplex PCR, was used to amplify TCRbeta CDR3 regions from genomic DNA. On the authors' methods: Nucleated cell counts per sample were estimated from amplification of reference gene primers within the assay. To quantify the absolute abundance of each unique TCRbeta CDR3 rearrangement, sequence reads were collapsed and filtered. For each sample, productive Simpson clonality was calculated by taking the square root of Simpson's diversity index across productive rearrangements. TCRdb obtained this table from immuneACCESS and retained in-frame rearrangements with V and J assigned. These tables miss some clones; where compared with another copy, unresolved V genes account for less than half of the shortfall, and the remainder is unexplained. For V, J and clone size, that table is used; D and trimming come from the DNA. The sample table records about 120,000 clones; about three quarters of these occur just once. Of the sample, roughly 6.2% falls within the top ten clones.

Reading the germline V gene gives CDR1 MGHRA and CDR2 YSYEKL. Here V drops 2 bases and J drops 7 bases, and the junction holds 10 bases not matched to any gene. Taken from cysteine to phenylalanine, the CDR3 has 15 residues. The read is trimmed to its CDR3 DNA, 45 bases read in frame from base 1. Whole blood was collected in K2EDTA tubes by collaborating institutions according to the institutions' own protocols. For TCRbeta analysis, collaborator samples were shipped as frozen whole blood, as isolated PBMCs, or as DNA extracted from either sample type. Concerning this clone: This receptor's antigen is unknown. No clone much larger than this one lies a single base away; base qualities are absent.

The specimen was peripheral blood. This TCR was sampled from a man in his 70s with acute or convalescent COVID-19. This receptor chain uses TRBV4-1 and TRBJ2-7, with 8 middle bases fitting TRBD2. The DNA sequence is given as TGCGCCAGCAGCCAATTAGCAGGGACTAGGAGAGAGCAGTACTTC. Translated, this is CASSQLAGTRREQYF.